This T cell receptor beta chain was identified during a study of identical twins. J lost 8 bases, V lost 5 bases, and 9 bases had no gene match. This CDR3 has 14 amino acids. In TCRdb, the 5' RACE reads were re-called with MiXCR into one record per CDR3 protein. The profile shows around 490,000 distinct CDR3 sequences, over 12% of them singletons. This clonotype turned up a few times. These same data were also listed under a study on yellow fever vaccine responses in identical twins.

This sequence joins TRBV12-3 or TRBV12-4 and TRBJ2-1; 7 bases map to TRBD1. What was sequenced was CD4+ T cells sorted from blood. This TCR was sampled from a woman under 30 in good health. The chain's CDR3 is CASSRRTGVDEQFF. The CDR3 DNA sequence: TGTGCCAGCAGTAGGCGGACAGGAGTGGATGAGCAGTTCTTC.